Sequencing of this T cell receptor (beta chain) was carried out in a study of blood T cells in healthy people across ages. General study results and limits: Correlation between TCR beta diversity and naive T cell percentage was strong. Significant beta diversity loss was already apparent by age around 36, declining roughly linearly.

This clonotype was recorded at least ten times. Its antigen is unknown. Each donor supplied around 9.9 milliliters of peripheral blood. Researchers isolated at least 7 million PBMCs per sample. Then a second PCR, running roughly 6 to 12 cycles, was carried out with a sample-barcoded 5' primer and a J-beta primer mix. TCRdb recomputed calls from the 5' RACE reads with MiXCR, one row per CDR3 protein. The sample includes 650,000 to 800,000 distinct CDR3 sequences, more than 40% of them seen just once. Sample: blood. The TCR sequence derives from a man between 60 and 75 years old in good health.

The CDR3: CSVQIDTTQYF. The CDR3 bases are TGCAGCGTTCAAATTGACACTACCCAGTACTTC. The rearrangement uses TRBV29-1 and TRBJ2-5; D is undetermined. Germline V gene data show CDR1 as SQVTM and CDR2 as ANQGSEA. The length of the CDR3 is 11 residues. Trimming pared 5 bases from V and 8 bases from J, leaving 12 bases between. Filled out from reference TRBV29-1 and TRBJ2-5, the complete variable domain reads SAVISQKPSRDICQRGTSLTIQCQVDSQVTMMFWYRQQPGQSLTLIATANQGSEATYESGFVIDKFPISRPNLTFSTLTVSNMSPEDSSIYLCSVQIDTTQYFGPGTRLLVL.